A selection of T cell receptor beta chains follows, all from one sample in a study of CD8+ T cells in alopecia areata. TCRdb's copy holds only in-frame clones and misses some; the assay was immunoSEQ multiplex PCR. The table lists some 150,000 clones, 58% of them singletons. Here the sequenced sample was CD4+ T cells sorted from blood, taken at approximately week 60, from a patient treated with tofacitinib. Receptors were obtained from a human donor with alopecia areata. Both conserved end residues are part of each CDR3. D genes are given only for firm matches. Part of the rows lack a size; the others show once, few, many or a class for expanded clones.

CDR3 protein: CASMFRGYNEQFF
CDR3 DNA: TGTGCCAGCATGTTTAGGGGCTACAATGAGCAGTTCTTC
clone size: -
D gene: -
CDR3 length: 13
J gene: TRBJ2-1
V gene: TRBV6-5

CDR3 protein: CASSLGQNQPQHF
CDR3 DNA: TGTGCCAGCAGCTTAGGGCAAAATCAGCCCCAGCATTTT
clone size: few
D gene: -
CDR3 length: 13
J gene: TRBJ1-5
V gene: TRBV7-9

CDR3 protein: CASSSGFNEKLFF
CDR3 DNA: TGTGCCAGCAGCTCGGGATTCAATGAAAAACTGTTTTTT
clone size: -
D gene: -
CDR3 length: 13
J gene: TRBJ1-4
V gene: TRBV11-2

CDR3 protein: CASRLGGFYNSPLHF
CDR3 DNA: TGCGCCAGCAGACTAGGCGGTTTCTATAATTCACCCCTCCACTTT
clone size: -
D gene: -
CDR3 length: 15
J gene: TRBJ1-6
V gene: TRBV4-1

CDR3 protein: CAWSLQGYEQYF
CDR3 DNA: TGTGCCTGGAGTTTACAGGGCTACGAGCAGTACTTC
clone size: few
D gene: -
CDR3 length: 12
J gene: TRBJ2-7
V gene: TRBV30

CDR3 protein: CASSLNGVPGDEQYF
CDR3 DNA: TGCGCCAGCAGCTTGAATGGAGTCCCCGGGGACGAGCAGTACTTC
clone size: -
D gene: -
CDR3 length: 15
J gene: TRBJ2-7
V gene: TRBV5-1

CDR3 protein: CASSLSWGASQNIQYF
CDR3 DNA: TGCGCCAGCAGCTTGAGTTGGGGAGCATCACAAAACATTCAGTACTTC
clone size: -
D gene: -
CDR3 length: 16
J gene: TRBJ2-4
V gene: TRBV5-1

CDR3 protein: CASSSGTVNSYEQYF
CDR3 DNA: TGTGCCAGCAGCTCGGGGACAGTCAACTCCTACGAGCAGTACTTC
clone size: -
D gene: TRBD1
CDR3 length: 15
J gene: TRBJ2-7
V gene: TRBV5-6

CDR3 protein: CASRVGSNQPQHF
CDR3 DNA: TGTGCCAGCCGTGTTGGTAGCAATCAGCCCCAGCATTTT
clone size: -
D gene: -
CDR3 length: 13
J gene: TRBJ1-5
V gene: TRBV27

CDR3 protein: CASSTTWDVDTQYF
CDR3 DNA: TGTGCCAGCAGCACTACTTGGGACGTTGATACGCAGTATTTT
clone size: -
D gene: -
CDR3 length: 14
J gene: TRBJ2-3
V gene: TRBV7-2

CDR3 protein: CAWKRGRLYGYTF
CDR3 DNA: TGTGCCTGGAAACGGGGCCGCCTCTATGGCTACACCTTC
clone size: -
D gene: -
CDR3 length: 13
J gene: TRBJ1-2
V gene: TRBV30

CDR3 protein: CATSRQINQPQHF
CDR3 DNA: TGTGCCACCAGTCGACAGATTAATCAGCCCCAGCATTTT
clone size: -
D gene: -
CDR3 length: 13
J gene: TRBJ1-5
V gene: TRBV19

CDR3 protein: CASSPPNVGETQYF
CDR3 DNA: TGTGCCAGCAGCCCACCCAACGTCGGAGAGACCCAGTACTTC
clone size: once
D gene: -
CDR3 length: 14
J gene: TRBJ2-5
V gene: TRBV5-4

CDR3 protein: CAWGTNSNQPQHF
CDR3 DNA: TGTGCCTGGGGGACAAATAGCAATCAGCCCCAGCATTTT
clone size: few
D gene: -
CDR3 length: 13
J gene: TRBJ1-5
V gene: TRBV30

CDR3 protein: CASGLTLLNTEAFF
CDR3 DNA: TGTGCTAGTGGTTTGACACTGCTGAACACTGAAGCTTTCTTT
clone size: few
D gene: -
CDR3 length: 14
J gene: TRBJ1-1
V gene: TRBV12-5

CDR3 protein: CSVALQGAGHTGELFF
CDR3 DNA: TGCAGCGTTGCGTTACAGGGGGCCGGTCACACCGGGGAGCTGTTTTTT
clone size: -
D gene: TRBD1
CDR3 length: 16
J gene: TRBJ2-2
V gene: TRBV29-1

CDR3 protein: CAWPKQGGGYTF
CDR3 DNA: TGTGCCTGGCCTAAACAGGGGGGTGGCTACACCTTC
clone size: once
D gene: TRBD1
CDR3 length: 12
J gene: TRBJ1-2
V gene: TRBV30

CDR3 protein: CASSFYSNQPQHF
CDR3 DNA: TGTGCCAGCAGCTTTTATAGCAATCAGCCCCAGCATTTT
clone size: -
D gene: -
CDR3 length: 13
J gene: TRBJ1-5
V gene: TRBV7-2

CDR3 protein: CASSQTPTRADTQYF
CDR3 DNA: TGCGCCAGCAGCCAAACGCCTACGCGAGCAGATACGCAGTATTTT
clone size: -
D gene: -
CDR3 length: 15
J gene: TRBJ2-3
V gene: TRBV4-1

CDR3 protein: CAWSEFQPGVYEQYF
CDR3 DNA: TGTGCCTGGAGTGAGTTCCAGCCAGGGGTCTACGAGCAGTACTTC
clone size: many
D gene: -
CDR3 length: 15
J gene: TRBJ2-7
V gene: TRBV30

CDR3 protein: CASTQQGDGYTF
CDR3 DNA: TGCGCCAGCACTCAACAGGGAGATGGCTACACCTTC
clone size: -
D gene: -
CDR3 length: 12
J gene: TRBJ1-2
V gene: TRBV5-1

CDR3 protein: CASSPTRAGNYGYTF
CDR3 DNA: TGTGCCAGCAGCCCTACCCGGGCGGGGAACTATGGCTACACCTTC
clone size: -
D gene: -
CDR3 length: 15
J gene: TRBJ1-2
V gene: TRBV7-9

CDR3 protein: CASRDQNTEAFF
CDR3 DNA: TGTGCCAGCAGGGACCAGAACACTGAAGCTTTCTTT
clone size: -
D gene: -
CDR3 length: 12
J gene: TRBJ1-1
V gene: TRBV6-6

CDR3 protein: CATHRDTSTDTQYF
CDR3 DNA: TGTGCCACCCACCGGGACACCAGCACAGATACGCAGTATTTT
clone size: -
D gene: -
CDR3 length: 14
J gene: TRBJ2-3
V gene: TRBV30

CDR3 protein: CASSEEGQGGSPLHF
CDR3 DNA: TGTGCCAGCAGTGAAGAAGGACAGGGGGGGTCACCCCTCCACTTT
clone size: few
D gene: TRBD1
CDR3 length: 15
J gene: TRBJ1-6
V gene: TRBV6-1

CDR3 protein: CSVVGRKNTEAFF
CDR3 DNA: TGCAGCGTTGTGGGGCGGAAGAACACTGAAGCTTTCTTT
clone size: -
D gene: -
CDR3 length: 13
J gene: TRBJ1-1
V gene: TRBV29-1

CDR3 protein: CASSQGQYHQPQHF
CDR3 DNA: TGTGCCAGCAGCCAAGGACAGTACCATCAGCCCCAGCATTTT
clone size: -
D gene: -
CDR3 length: 14
J gene: TRBJ1-5
V gene: TRBV7-2

CDR3 protein: CASSSPTWGQGAEQETQYF
CDR3 DNA: TGTGCCAGCAGCTCCCCCACGTGGGGACAGGGGGCCGAACAAGAGACCCAGTACTTC
clone size: -
D gene: TRBD1
CDR3 length: 19
J gene: TRBJ2-5
V gene: TRBV7-2

CDR3 protein: CSVGASGGGSRETQYF
CDR3 DNA: TGCAGCGTTGGGGCTAGCGGGGGAGGTTCCCGGGAGACCCAGTACTTC
clone size: -
D gene: TRBD2
CDR3 length: 16
J gene: TRBJ2-5
V gene: TRBV29-1

CDR3 protein: CASSLDSAGYEQYF
CDR3 DNA: TGTGCCAGCAGCTTGGACAGTGCGGGCTACGAGCAGTACTTC
clone size: -
D gene: -
CDR3 length: 14
J gene: TRBJ2-7
V gene: TRBV5-5

CDR3 protein: CASSFDRGRSYGYTF
CDR3 DNA: TGTGCCAGCAGCTTTGACAGGGGAAGGTCCTATGGCTACACCTTC
clone size: -
D gene: TRBD1
CDR3 length: 15
J gene: TRBJ1-2
V gene: TRBV7-9

CDR3 protein: CAWTRRVSQYGYTF
CDR3 DNA: TGTGCCTGGACTCGTCGGGTCAGTCAATATGGCTACACCTTC
clone size: -
D gene: -
CDR3 length: 14
J gene: TRBJ1-2
V gene: TRBV30

CDR3 protein: CASSYWGLGSYNEQFF
CDR3 DNA: TGTGCCAGCAGTTACTGGGGGTTAGGGTCCTACAATGAGCAGTTCTTC
clone size: -
D gene: -
CDR3 length: 16
J gene: TRBJ2-1
V gene: TRBV6-6

CDR3 protein: CASLEIQETQYF
CDR3 DNA: TGTGCCAGCCTGGAGATCCAAGAGACCCAGTACTTC
clone size: -
D gene: -
CDR3 length: 12
J gene: TRBJ2-5
V gene: TRBV2

CDR3 protein: CASSLRRLHSNQPQHF
CDR3 DNA: TGTGCCAGCAGCTTGAGAAGGTTGCATAGCAATCAGCCCCAGCATTTT
clone size: -
D gene: -
CDR3 length: 16
J gene: TRBJ1-5
V gene: TRBV5-6

CDR3 protein: CASRVSGGYEQYF
CDR3 DNA: TGTGCCAGCAGAGTCAGCGGGGGCTACGAGCAGTACTTC
clone size: -
D gene: TRBD2
CDR3 length: 13
J gene: TRBJ2-7
V gene: TRBV14

CDR3 protein: CASSYSRQGLYGYTF
CDR3 DNA: TGTGCCAGCAGTTACTCCCGTCAGGGGCTCTATGGCTACACCTTC
clone size: -
D gene: -
CDR3 length: 15
J gene: TRBJ1-2
V gene: TRBV6-5

CDR3 protein: CSVRSNNGPTGELFF
CDR3 DNA: TGCAGCGTTAGGTCGAATAACGGGCCCACCGGGGAGCTGTTTTTT
clone size: -
D gene: -
CDR3 length: 15
J gene: TRBJ2-2
V gene: TRBV29-1

CDR3 protein: CASGAGGSSYNEQFF
CDR3 DNA: TGTGCCAGCGGCGCGGGGGGGAGCTCCTACAATGAGCAGTTCTTC
clone size: few
D gene: TRBD2
CDR3 length: 15
J gene: TRBJ2-1
V gene: TRBV7-2

CDR3 protein: CASSSQGQGVRNTEAFF
CDR3 DNA: TGTGCCAGCAGTTCCCAAGGACAGGGGGTCCGGAACACTGAAGCTTTCTTT
clone size: -
D gene: TRBD1
CDR3 length: 17
J gene: TRBJ1-1
V gene: TRBV25-1

CDR3 protein: CASRGTEGQGAYGYTF
CDR3 DNA: TGTGCCAGCAGAGGAACCGAGGGACAGGGGGCCTATGGCTACACCTTC
clone size: -
D gene: TRBD1
CDR3 length: 16
J gene: TRBJ1-2
V gene: TRBV2

CDR3 protein: CASLGGNTDTQYF
CDR3 DNA: TGTGCCAGCCTCGGGGGAAACACAGATACGCAGTATTTT
clone size: -
D gene: -
CDR3 length: 13
J gene: TRBJ2-3
V gene: TRBV18

CDR3 protein: CAWSEVAGANVLTF
CDR3 DNA: TGTGCCTGGAGCGAGGTGGCTGGGGCCAACGTCCTGACTTTC
clone size: -
D gene: -
CDR3 length: 14
J gene: TRBJ2-6
V gene: TRBV30

CDR3 protein: CASSVVQGKFGYTF
CDR3 DNA: TGTGCCAGCAGCGTAGTTCAGGGAAAGTTTGGCTACACCTTC
clone size: -
D gene: -
CDR3 length: 14
J gene: TRBJ1-2
V gene: TRBV9

CDR3 protein: CSVGGAATGELFF
CDR3 DNA: TGCAGCGTTGGGGGAGCGGCCACCGGGGAGCTGTTTTTT
clone size: -
D gene: -
CDR3 length: 13
J gene: TRBJ2-2
V gene: TRBV29-1

CDR3 protein: CSVVGSRGGYTF
CDR3 DNA: TGCAGCGTTGTCGGCTCCCGAGGTGGCTACACCTTC
clone size: -
D gene: -
CDR3 length: 12
J gene: TRBJ1-2
V gene: TRBV29-1

CDR3 protein: CAWQTTGELFF
CDR3 DNA: TGTGCCTGGCAAACGACCGGGGAGCTGTTTTTT
clone size: -
D gene: -
CDR3 length: 11
J gene: TRBJ2-2
V gene: TRBV30

CDR3 protein: CASSFGTGLNSPLHF
CDR3 DNA: TGCGCCAGCAGCTTTGGGACAGGGCTTAATTCACCCCTCCACTTT
clone size: -
D gene: TRBD1
CDR3 length: 15
J gene: TRBJ1-6
V gene: TRBV5-1

CDR3 protein: CATFDSYNEQFF
CDR3 DNA: TGTGCCACCTTCGACAGCTACAATGAGCAGTTCTTC
clone size: -
D gene: -
CDR3 length: 12
J gene: TRBJ2-1
V gene: TRBV10-3

CDR3 protein: CASSLGPPGVTGELFF
CDR3 DNA: TGTGCCAGCAGTTTGGGACCCCCGGGGGTCACCGGGGAGCTGTTTTTT
clone size: -
D gene: -
CDR3 length: 16
J gene: TRBJ2-2
V gene: TRBV6-5

CDR3 protein: CASRPGSNYGYTF
CDR3 DNA: TGCGCCAGCAGGCCAGGGTCTAACTATGGCTACACCTTC
clone size: -
D gene: -
CDR3 length: 13
J gene: TRBJ1-2
V gene: TRBV5-1

CDR3 protein: CSATPNRDFGYTF
CDR3 DNA: TGCAGCGCCACACCAAACAGGGATTTTGGCTACACCTTC
clone size: -
D gene: -
CDR3 length: 13
J gene: TRBJ1-2
V gene: TRBV29-1

CDR3 protein: CASSLSRTDTQYF
CDR3 DNA: TGTGCCAGCAGTTTATCCCGCACAGATACGCAGTATTTT
clone size: few
D gene: -
CDR3 length: 13
J gene: TRBJ2-3
V gene: TRBV27

CDR3 protein: CASSPQQPKHF
CDR3 DNA: TGCGCCAGCAGTCCTCAGCAGCCCAAGCATTTT
clone size: few
D gene: -
CDR3 length: 11
J gene: TRBJ1-5
V gene: TRBV23-1

CDR3 protein: CASGSGTVRADTQYF
CDR3 DNA: TGTGCTAGTGGTTCGGGGACGGTGCGGGCAGATACGCAGTATTTT
clone size: -
D gene: -
CDR3 length: 15
J gene: TRBJ2-3
V gene: TRBV12-5

CDR3 protein: CAISRDPSTDTQYF
CDR3 DNA: TGTGCCATCTCGAGAGATCCTAGCACAGATACGCAGTATTTT
clone size: few
D gene: -
CDR3 length: 14
J gene: TRBJ2-3
V gene: TRBV6-5

CDR3 protein: CASSRDRANSPLHF
CDR3 DNA: TGCGCCAGCAGCCGGGACAGGGCAAATTCACCCCTCCACTTT
clone size: -
D gene: TRBD1
CDR3 length: 14
J gene: TRBJ1-6
V gene: TRBV4-1

CDR3 protein: CASTMGGLVYEQYF
CDR3 DNA: TGCGCCAGCACAATGGGGGGGCTCGTCTACGAGCAGTACTTC
clone size: -
D gene: -
CDR3 length: 14
J gene: TRBJ2-7
V gene: TRBV5-1

CDR3 protein: CASSSGQANQPQHF
CDR3 DNA: TGCGCCAGCAGCTCGGGACAGGCCAATCAGCCCCAGCATTTT
clone size: -
D gene: TRBD1
CDR3 length: 14
J gene: TRBJ1-5
V gene: TRBV5-1

CDR3 protein: CAWRTDRISGNTIYF
CDR3 DNA: TGTGCCTGGAGAACAGACAGGATCTCTGGAAACACCATATATTTT
clone size: -
D gene: -
CDR3 length: 15
J gene: TRBJ1-3
V gene: TRBV30